This T cell receptor beta chain was found in a study of OX40 agonist ivuxolimab in advanced cancers. Study information: Allowance was made for prior anti-PD-1, anti-PD-L1 or anti-CTLA-4 therapy, and roughly 40% had some. Study-wide findings and caveats: The study observed clonal expansion of CD4+ and CD8+ blood T cells by week 6 at 0.1 to 3.0 mg/kg.

Assay: immunoSEQ multiplex PCR; the TCRdb copy retains only in-frame clones and omits some. The table includes tens of thousands of clones, around 94% detected once. This CDR3 region has 14 residues. Germline CDR1 is SEHNR and CDR2 is FQNEAQ (reference sequence). The V end was cut by 5 bases, the J end by 4 bases, with 9 bases between. Worth noting for this clone: What it recognizes is unknown.

The sequence was collected from an adult with an advanced solid tumor such as melanoma, head and neck, liver or kidney cancer. Sequenced here: CD4+ or CD8+ T cells sorted from blood, sampled in a trial of the OX40 agonist ivuxolimab. The gene calls are TRBV7-9 and TRBJ1-6, with D uncertain. The CDR3 region has the DNA TGTGCCAGCAGCCCGACGGATTATAATTCACCCCTCCACTTT. Its protein is CASSPTDYNSPLHF. The complete variable domain, with remaining parts taken from reference TRBV7-9 and TRBJ1-6, reads DTGVSQNPRHKITKRGQNVTFRCDPISEHNRLYWYRQTLGQGPEFLTYFQNEAQLEKSRLLSDRFSAERPKGSFSTLEIQRTEQGDSAMYLCASSPTDYNSPLHFGNGTRLTVT.